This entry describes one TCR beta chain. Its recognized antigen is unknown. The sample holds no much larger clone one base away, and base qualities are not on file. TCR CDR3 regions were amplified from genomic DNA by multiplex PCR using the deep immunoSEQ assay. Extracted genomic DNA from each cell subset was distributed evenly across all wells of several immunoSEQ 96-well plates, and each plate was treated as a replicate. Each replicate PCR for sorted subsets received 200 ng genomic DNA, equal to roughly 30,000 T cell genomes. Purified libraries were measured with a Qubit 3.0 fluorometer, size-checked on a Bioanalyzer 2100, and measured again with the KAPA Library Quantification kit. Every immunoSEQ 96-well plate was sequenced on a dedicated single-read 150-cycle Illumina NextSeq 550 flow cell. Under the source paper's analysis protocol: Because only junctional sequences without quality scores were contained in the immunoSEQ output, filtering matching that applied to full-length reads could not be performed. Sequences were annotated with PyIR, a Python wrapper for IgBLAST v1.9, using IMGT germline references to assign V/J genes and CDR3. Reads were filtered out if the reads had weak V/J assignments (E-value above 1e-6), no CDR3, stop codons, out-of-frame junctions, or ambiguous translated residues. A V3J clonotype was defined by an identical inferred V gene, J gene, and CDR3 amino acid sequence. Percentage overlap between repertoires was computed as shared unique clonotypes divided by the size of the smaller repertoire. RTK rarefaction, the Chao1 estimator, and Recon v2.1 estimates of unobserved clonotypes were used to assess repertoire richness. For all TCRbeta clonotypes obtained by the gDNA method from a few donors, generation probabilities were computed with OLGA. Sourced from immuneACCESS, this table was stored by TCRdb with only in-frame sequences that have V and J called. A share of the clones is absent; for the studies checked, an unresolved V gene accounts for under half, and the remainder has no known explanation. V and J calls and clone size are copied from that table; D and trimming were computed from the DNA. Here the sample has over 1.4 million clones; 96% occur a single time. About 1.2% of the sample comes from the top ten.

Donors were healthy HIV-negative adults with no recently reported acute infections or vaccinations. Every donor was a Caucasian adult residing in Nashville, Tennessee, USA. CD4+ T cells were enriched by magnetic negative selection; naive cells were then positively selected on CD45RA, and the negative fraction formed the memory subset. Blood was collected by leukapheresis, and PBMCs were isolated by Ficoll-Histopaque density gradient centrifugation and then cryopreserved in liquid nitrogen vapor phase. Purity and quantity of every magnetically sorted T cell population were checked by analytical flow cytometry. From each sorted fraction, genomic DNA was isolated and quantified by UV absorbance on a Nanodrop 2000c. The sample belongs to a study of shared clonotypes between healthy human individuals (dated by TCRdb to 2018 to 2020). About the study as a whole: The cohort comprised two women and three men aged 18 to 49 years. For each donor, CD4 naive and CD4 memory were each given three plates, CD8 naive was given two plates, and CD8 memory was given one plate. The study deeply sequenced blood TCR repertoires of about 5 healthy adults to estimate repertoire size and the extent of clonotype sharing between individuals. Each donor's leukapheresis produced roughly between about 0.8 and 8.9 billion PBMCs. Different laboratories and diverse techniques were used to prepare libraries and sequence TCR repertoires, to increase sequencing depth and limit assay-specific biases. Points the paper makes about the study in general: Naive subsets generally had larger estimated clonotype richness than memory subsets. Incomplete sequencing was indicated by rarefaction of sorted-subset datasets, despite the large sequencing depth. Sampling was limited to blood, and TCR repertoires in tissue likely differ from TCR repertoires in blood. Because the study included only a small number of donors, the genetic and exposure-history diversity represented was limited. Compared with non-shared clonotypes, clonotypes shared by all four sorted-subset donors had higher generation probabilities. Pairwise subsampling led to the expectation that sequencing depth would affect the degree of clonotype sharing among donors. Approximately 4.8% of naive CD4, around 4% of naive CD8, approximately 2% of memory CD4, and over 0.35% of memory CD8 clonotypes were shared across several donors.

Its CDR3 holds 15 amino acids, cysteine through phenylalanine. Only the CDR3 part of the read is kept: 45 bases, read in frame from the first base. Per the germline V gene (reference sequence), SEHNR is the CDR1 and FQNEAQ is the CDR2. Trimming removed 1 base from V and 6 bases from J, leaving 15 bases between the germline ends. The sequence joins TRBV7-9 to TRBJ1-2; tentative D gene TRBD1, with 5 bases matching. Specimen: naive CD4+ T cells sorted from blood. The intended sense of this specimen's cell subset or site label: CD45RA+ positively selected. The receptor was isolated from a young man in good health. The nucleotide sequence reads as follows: TGTGCCAGCAGCTTAGAGGGTGGGGCACAGCATGGCTACACCTTC. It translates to CASSLEGGAQHGYTF.